This T cell receptor beta chain was recovered during a study of blood T cell repertoires in COVID-19. As for the study in general: Samples of COVID-19 (acute and convalescent) were obtained from the United States, Italy and Spain.

The CDR3 is made up of 15 amino acids. After removal of 5 bases from V and 4 bases from J, the junction contained 7 bases not matched to a gene. Germline-derived CDR1 and CDR2 are MNHEY and SVGAGI. Authors' data handling: The authors estimated nucleated cell counts from reference gene primer amplification. Assay: immunoSEQ multiplex PCR; the TCRdb copy retains only in-frame clones and omits some. That table furnishes V, J and clone size, whereas the DNA furnished D and trimming. The sample has 140,000 to 150,000 clones, 80% to 90% seen once. Sequenced: peripheral blood. The chain links TRBV6-5 to TRBJ1-5; TRBD1 aligns across 8 bases. The sequence derives from a man aged 55 to 69 with active or convalescent COVID-19. Written as DNA, the CDR3 is TGTGCCAGCAGTCGTGATGACAGGGGTAATCAGCCCCAGCATTTT. Encoded protein: CASSRDDRGNQPQHF.